These T cell receptor beta chains were read from a single sample in a study of blood T cell repertoires in COVID-19. The repertoire was sequenced with immunoSEQ multiplex PCR; TCRdb's copy has only in-frame clones and lacks some. This table has about 240,000 clones, 88% appearing once. Material for sequencing was peripheral blood. These receptors all come from a middle-aged woman who had recovered from COVID-19. The CDR3 runs from the conserved cysteine through the conserved F or W. D genes are given only for firm matches. Clone size is given for some rows only: seen once, a few or many times, or a class if the clone is expanded.

j_gene	d_gene	len	v_gene	abundance	CDR3nt	CDR3aa
TRBJ1-1	.	14	TRBV4-3	.	TGCGCCAGCAGCCAGGGGGGGGGTGGCACTGAAGCTTTCTTT	CASSQGGGGTEAFF
TRBJ1-5	.	13	TRBV7-9	few	TGTGCCAGCAGCCGGACAGAATATCAGCCCCAGCATTTT	CASSRTEYQPQHF
TRBJ2-1	TRBD2	16	TRBV19	once	TGTGCCAGTAGTATCCTCTCTAGCGGCTCCTACAATGAGCAGTTCTTC	CASSILSSGSYNEQFF
TRBJ2-5	.	12	TRBV11-2	.	TGTGCCAGCAGCCTCGATCGCGGTGGTTGGTACTTC	CASSLDRGGWYF
TRBJ1-1	.	15	TRBV27	.	TGTGCCAGCAGACGAGAAACAGGCTTGAACACTGAAGCTTTCTTT	CASRRETGLNTEAFF
TRBJ2-3	TRBD2	15	TRBV19	.	TGTGCCAGTAGCCTAGCGGGAGGGCAGGCAGATACGCAGTATTTT	CASSLAGGQADTQYF
TRBJ1-4	TRBD1	18	TRBV5-1	.	TGCGCCAGCAGCAGAGGGACAGCCCCGGGGGCAACTAATGAAAAACTGTTTTTT	CASSRGTAPGATNEKLFF
TRBJ2-1	.	16	TRBV2	.	TGTGCCAGCAGAGGGGGTTCCGCCGGTACTGTGGGAGAGCAGTTCTTC	CASRGGSAGTVGEQFF
TRBJ2-5	.	13	TRBV11-2	once	TGTGCCAGCAAAGAGGGCGTCGTAGAGACCCAGTACTTC	CASKEGVVETQYF
TRBJ2-3	TRBD2	16	TRBV7-9	.	TGTGCCAGCAGCTTAGGTGGTAGCGCCGGCGGGGGTACGCAGTATTTT	CASSLGGSAGGGTQYF
TRBJ2-2	TRBD2	18	TRBV7-2	.	TGTGCCAGCAGCTTCCGAGTAGCGGGAGGACCCCGCGGGGGGGAGCTGTTTTTT	CASSFRVAGGPRGGELFF
TRBJ2-1	.	14	TRBV6-5	.	TGTGCCAGCACCTTAGGAGGTTTCTACAATGAGCAGTTCTTC	CASTLGGFYNEQFF
TRBJ2-1	TRBD2	16	TRBV4-3	.	TGCGCCAGCAGCCAGCCACCGGGACTAGCAAAAAATGAGCAGTTCTTC	CASSQPPGLAKNEQFF
TRBJ2-5	TRBD1	14	TRBV7-9	.	TGTGCCAGCAGCGTTGGGACAGGGAGGGAGACCCAGTACTTC	CASSVGTGRETQYF
TRBJ1-5	TRBD1	13	TRBV7-8	.	TGTGCCAGCAGCCAGGGGGCTGGACAGCCCCAGCATTTT	CASSQGAGQPQHF
TRBJ2-3	.	13	TRBV5-1	.	TGCGCCAGCAGGGGGCCCCACACAGATACGCAGTATTTT	CASRGPHTDTQYF
TRBJ1-1	.	15	TRBV25-1	.	TGTGCCAGCAGTGAAATCGGGGGGCTGGGGACTGAAGCTTTCTTT	CASSEIGGLGTEAFF
TRBJ2-7	.	11	TRBV12-3/TRBV12-4	.	TGTGCCAGCAGCCCCTCGTACGAGCAGTACTTC	CASSPSYEQYF
TRBJ1-2	.	12	TRBV9	.	TGTGCCAGCAGCCGGGGGGAGTATGGCTACACCTTC	CASSRGEYGYTF
TRBJ2-3	TRBD2	16	TRBV20-1	few	TGCAGTGCTAGTGACTCTAGCGGAACTAGCACAGATACGCAGTATTTT	CSASDSSGTSTDTQYF
TRBJ1-5	.	16	TRBV6-2/TRBV6-3	.	TGTGCCAGCAGTTACTGGACAGTCCTGGATAATCAGCCCCAGCATTTT	CASSYWTVLDNQPQHF
TRBJ2-5	TRBD1	14	TRBV9	once	TGTGCCAGCAGCGTAGCTACAGGGGGGGAGACCCAGTACTTC	CASSVATGGETQYF
TRBJ2-7	.	13	TRBV3-1/TRBV3-2	.	TGTGCCAGCAGCCCGAGGGCCCCCTACGAGCAGTACTTC	CASSPRAPYEQYF
TRBJ2-5	.	13	TRBV7-2	.	TGTGCCAGCAGCACCAGAACCCAAGAGACCCAGTACTTC	CASSTRTQETQYF
TRBJ2-5	.	20	TRBV6-2/TRBV6-3	.	TGTGCCAGCAGTTACTCCCCCGGGGGAGCCGGGAGAAGGAAGAGAGAGACCCAGTACTTC	CASSYSPGGAGRRKRETQYF
TRBJ2-5	.	12	TRBV12-5	.	TGTGCTAGTGGCCCGGTCAAGGGGGACCAGTACTTC	CASGPVKGDQYF
TRBJ2-1	TRBD2	15	TRBV24-1	.	TGTGCCACCAGTGACCCAACGGGGGGGCTGGGTGTGCAGTTCTTC	CATSDPTGGLGVQFF
TRBJ2-1	TRBD2	16	TRBV5-4	.	TGTGCCAGCAGCTTGGCCGGGGCGGGAGGGCCCAGTGAGCAGTTCTTC	CASSLAGAGGPSEQFF
TRBJ2-3	TRBD2	15	TRBV9	.	TGTGCCAGCAGCGTAGCGGCTGGGGGGGCAGATACGCAGTATTTT	CASSVAAGGADTQYF
TRBJ1-4	.	17	TRBV11-3	few	TGTGCCAGCAGCTCCAGCGCGGGGGCCACAACTAATGAAAAACTGTTTTTT	CASSSSAGATTNEKLFF
TRBJ1-1	TRBD1	13	TRBV6-5	.	TGTGCCAGCAGTACAGGGGGCCTATCTGAAGCTTTCTTT	CASSTGGLSEAFF
TRBJ1-1	.	14	TRBV4-3	.	TGCGCCAGCGGGCGGGGCCCTGCGAACACTGAAGCTTTCTTT	CASGRGPANTEAFF
TRBJ2-2	TRBD2	15	TRBV5-4	.	TGTGCCAGCTCCCCGGGGGGGCCGGGGACCGGGGAGCTGTTTTTT	CASSPGGPGTGELFF
TRBJ2-7	.	13	TRBV10-3	few	TGTGCCATCGGTGCGGGGAATAAATACGAGCAGTACTTC	CAIGAGNKYEQYF
TRBJ2-1	TRBD2	11	TRBV10-3	.	TGTGCCATCAGGCGGGGGAATGAGCAGTTCTTC	CAIRRGNEQFF
TRBJ2-6	.	18	TRBV27	.	TGTGCCAGCAGCCAATCATCCCCCGGGTTGGGTGGGGCCAACGTCCTGACTTTC	CASSQSSPGLGGANVLTF
TRBJ2-7	TRBD1	14	TRBV28	.	TGTGCCAGCAGTTTAGGACAGGGGGCCTACGAGCAGTACTTC	CASSLGQGAYEQYF
TRBJ1-2	TRBD1	15	TRBV6-5	.	TGTGCCAGCACTCCCGGGGACAGGGGTTTCTATGGCTACACCTTC	CASTPGDRGFYGYTF
TRBJ2-5	TRBD1	14	TRBV3-1/TRBV3-2	once	TGTGCCAGCAGCCCCGACAGGGGAGCGGAGACCCAGTACTTC	CASSPDRGAETQYF
TRBJ2-7	.	14	TRBV13	.	TGTGCCAGCAGCTTAGGGGCCTCCGCCTACGAGCAGTACTTC	CASSLGASAYEQYF